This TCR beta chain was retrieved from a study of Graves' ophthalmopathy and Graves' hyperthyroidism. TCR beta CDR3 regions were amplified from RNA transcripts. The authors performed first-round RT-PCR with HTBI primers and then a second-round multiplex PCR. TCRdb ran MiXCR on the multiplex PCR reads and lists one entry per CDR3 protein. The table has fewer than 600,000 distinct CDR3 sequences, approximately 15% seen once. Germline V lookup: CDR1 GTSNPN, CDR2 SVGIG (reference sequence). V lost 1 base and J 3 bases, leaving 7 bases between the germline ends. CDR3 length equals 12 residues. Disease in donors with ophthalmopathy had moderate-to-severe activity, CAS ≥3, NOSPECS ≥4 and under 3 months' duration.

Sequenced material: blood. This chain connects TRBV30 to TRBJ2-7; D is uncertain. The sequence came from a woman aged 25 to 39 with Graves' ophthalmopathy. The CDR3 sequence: CAWSATDYEQYF. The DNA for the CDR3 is TGTGCCTGGAGTGCGACTGACTACGAGCAGTACTTC.